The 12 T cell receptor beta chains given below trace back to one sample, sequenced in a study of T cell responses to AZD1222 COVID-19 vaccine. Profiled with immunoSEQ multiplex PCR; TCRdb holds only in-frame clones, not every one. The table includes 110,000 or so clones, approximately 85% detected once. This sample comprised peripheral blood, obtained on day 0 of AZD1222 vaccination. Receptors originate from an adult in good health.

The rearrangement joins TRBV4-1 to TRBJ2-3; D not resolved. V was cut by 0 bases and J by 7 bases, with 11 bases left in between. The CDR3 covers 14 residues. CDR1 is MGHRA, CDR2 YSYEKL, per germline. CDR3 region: CASSQDGLLNTQYF. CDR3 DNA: TGCGCCAGCAGCCAAGATGGTTTATTGAATACGCAGTATTTT.

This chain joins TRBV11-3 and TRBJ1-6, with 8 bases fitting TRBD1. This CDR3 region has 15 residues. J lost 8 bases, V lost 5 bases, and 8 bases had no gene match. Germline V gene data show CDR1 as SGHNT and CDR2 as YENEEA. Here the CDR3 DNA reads TGTGCCAGCAGCCCAGCCCCAGGGGGCGATTCACCCCTCCACTTT. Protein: CASSPAPGGDSPLHF.

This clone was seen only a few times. CDR3 coding DNA: TGTGCCAGCAGCTTAGGGTGGGGCCAGCCCCAGCATTTT. Encoded protein: CASSLGWGQPQHF. This chain connects TRBV7-3 to TRBJ1-5; D is possibly TRBD1 (5 bases). Germline V gene sequence: CDR1 SGHTA, CDR2 FQGTGA. The CDR3 is 13 amino acids. The V end lost 2 bases, the J end lost 7 bases, and 9 bases lay between the germline ends. Filled out from reference TRBV7-3 and TRBJ1-5, the complete variable domain reads GAGVSQTPSNKVTEKGKYVELRCDPISGHTALYWYRQSLGQGPEFLIYFQGTGAADDSGLPNDRFFAVRPEGSVSTLKIQRTERGDSAVYLCASSLGWGQPQHFGDGTRLSIL.

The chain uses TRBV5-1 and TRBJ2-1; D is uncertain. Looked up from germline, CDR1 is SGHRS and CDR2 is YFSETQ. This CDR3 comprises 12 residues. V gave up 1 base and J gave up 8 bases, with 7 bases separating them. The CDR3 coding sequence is TGCGCCAGCAGCTTGTTAGGTCATGAGCAGTTCTTC. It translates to CASSLLGHEQFF.

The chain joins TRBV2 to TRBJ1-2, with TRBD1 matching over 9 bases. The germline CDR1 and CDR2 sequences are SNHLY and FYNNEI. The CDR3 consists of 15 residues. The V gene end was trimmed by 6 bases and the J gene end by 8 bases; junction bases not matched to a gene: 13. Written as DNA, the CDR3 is TGTGCCAGCAGAGTCTCCCGGGACAGGGTATTCGGCTACACCTTC. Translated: CASRVSRDRVFGYTF.

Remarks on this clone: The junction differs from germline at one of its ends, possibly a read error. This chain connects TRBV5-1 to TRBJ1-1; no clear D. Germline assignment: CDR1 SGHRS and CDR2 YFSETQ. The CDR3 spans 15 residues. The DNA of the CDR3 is TGCGCCAGCAGCTCGAACATCGCCGGGCAAACTGGAGCTTTCTTT. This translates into CASSSNIAGQTGAFF.

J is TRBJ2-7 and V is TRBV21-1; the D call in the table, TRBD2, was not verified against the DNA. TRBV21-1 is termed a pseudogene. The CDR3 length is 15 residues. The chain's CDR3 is CASSPGGGSSYEQYF. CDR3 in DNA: TGTGCCAGCAGCCCCGGGGGGGGCAGTTCCTACGAGCAGTACTTC.

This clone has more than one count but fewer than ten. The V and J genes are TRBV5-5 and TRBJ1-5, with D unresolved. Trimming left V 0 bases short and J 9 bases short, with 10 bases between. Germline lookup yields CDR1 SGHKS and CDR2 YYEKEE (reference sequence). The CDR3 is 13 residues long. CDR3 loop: CASSLEVLGPQHF. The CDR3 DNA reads TGTGCCAGCAGCTTGGAGGTCTTGGGGCCCCAGCATTTT. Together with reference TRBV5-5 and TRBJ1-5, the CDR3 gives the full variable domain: DAGVTQSPTHLIKTRGQQVTLRCSPISGHKSVSWYQQVLGQGPQFIFQYYEKEERGRGNFPDRFSARQFPNYSSELNVNALLLGDSALYLCASSLEVLGPQHFGDGTRLSIL.

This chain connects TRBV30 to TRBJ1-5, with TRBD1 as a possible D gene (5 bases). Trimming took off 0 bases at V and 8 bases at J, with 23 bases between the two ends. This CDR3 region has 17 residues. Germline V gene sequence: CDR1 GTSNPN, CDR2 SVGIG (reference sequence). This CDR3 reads CAWSVQRSGMIREPQHF. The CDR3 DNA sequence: TGTGCCTGGAGTGTACAGAGGTCAGGGATGATCCGGGAGCCCCAGCATTTT.

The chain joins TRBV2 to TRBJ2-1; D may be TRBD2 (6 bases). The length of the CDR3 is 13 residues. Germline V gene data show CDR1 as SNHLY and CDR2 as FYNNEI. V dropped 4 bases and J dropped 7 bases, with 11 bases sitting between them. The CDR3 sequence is CASSAPGGNEQFF. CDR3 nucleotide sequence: TGTGCCAGCAGTGCCCCCGGAGGGAATGAGCAGTTCTTC.

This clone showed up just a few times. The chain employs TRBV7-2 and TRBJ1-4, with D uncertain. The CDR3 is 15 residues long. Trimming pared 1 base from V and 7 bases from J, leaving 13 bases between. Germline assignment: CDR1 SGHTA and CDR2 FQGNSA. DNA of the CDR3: TGTGCCAGCAGCTTAGGGATGGCGGGCAGTGAAAAACTGTTTTTT. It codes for CASSLGMAGSEKLFF.

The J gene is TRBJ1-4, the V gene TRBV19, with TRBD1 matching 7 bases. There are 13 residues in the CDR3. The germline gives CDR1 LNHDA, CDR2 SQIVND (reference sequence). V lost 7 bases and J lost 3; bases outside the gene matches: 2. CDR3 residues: CASTGGANEKLFF. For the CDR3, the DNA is TGTGCCAGTACAGGGGGGGCTAATGAAAAACTGTTTTTT.